This T cell receptor (beta chain) was recorded in a study of technical replicates of blood from a handful of donors. The method was immunoSEQ multiplex PCR; TCRdb's version includes in-frame clones alone and lacks a portion of them. The repertoire holds more than 75,000 clones, approximately 83% seen once, with around 4.8% in the top ten. The V gene's germline CDR1 is SQVTM and CDR2 ANQGSEA. The CDR3 runs 11 residues. V was clipped by 2 bases and J by 9 bases, with 11 bases between them. The chain has TRBV29-1 and TRBJ2-7, with D possibly being TRBD2 (5 bases). The sequence was obtained from a human donor in good health. Some clones in this sample may be carry-over from other donors' samples. Sequencing was done on a sample of PBMCs. CDR3 in amino acids: CSVEQAAVQYF. CDR3 nucleotide sequence: TGCAGCGTTGAACAAGCGGCGGTGCAGTACTTC.